This T cell receptor beta chain was sequenced for a study of T cell responses to AZD1222 COVID-19 vaccine (dated by TCRdb to about 2021). Background for the entire study: Because spike-specific TCR depth and breadth did not differ between the two schedules, AZD1222 recipients who got a second dose at roughly 4 weeks were pooled with those who got a second dose at roughly 12 weeks. TCR sequencing was performed for approximately 240 trial participants, of whom some 200 were given two doses of AZD1222 and approximately 25 were given two doses of MenACWY control vaccine. Enrollment into the trials was organized by age into subgroups of 18-55, 56-69 and 70-plus years, and those subgroups contained approximately 160, 26 and 62 TCR-sequenced participants, respectively.

On the study overall, not on this receptor specifically: The 56-69-year group was small, and its depth increase did not reach significance, likely because of low power. After two AZD1222 doses, spike-specific TCR breadth and depth were significantly higher than at day 0 and than in MenACWY recipients. Reportedly, close to half of the unique spike-specific TCRs recognized epitopes lying outside the regions that are mutated in the B.1.351 and B.1.1.7 variants. CD4 TCRs associated with the vaccine covered the entire spike protein, and the dominant responses were in regions 160-218 and 743-854. Because no day 14 peak-response samples were available, the repertoires could be characterized only after the peak T cell response. Participants were mostly white British, with more females than males. The authors suggested clonal diversity may have been underestimated. Conclusions about previously exposed vaccinees are limited because only 5 or 6 AZD1222 recipients were SARS-CoV-2 seropositive at baseline.

The CDR3 regions of human TCRbeta chains were analyzed by immunosequencing. The authors' pipeline ran thus. Repertoire TCRs were matched against a reference library of SARS-CoV-2-specific TCRs generated with the MIRA antigen-specificity platform. Breadth was defined as the fraction of unique TCRs that were SARS-CoV-2-associated, and depth was defined as the fraction of total T cells that were SARS-CoV-2-associated. Using the MIRA data, each spike-specific TCR was assigned both to the spike region to which the TCR was reactive and to a CD4 or CD8 class. Log10-transformed breadth and depth values were compared by one-way ANOVA with Sidak's multiple comparisons tests. TCRdb stores this immuneACCESS table with in-frame sequences only. Part of the clones is absent; in the studies checked, under half of the shortfall reflects unresolved V genes, and no reason is known for the rest. V and J calls and clone size come straight from that table; D and trimming were deduced from the DNA. The sample records approximately 140,000 clones, around 94% of which are singletons. The ten biggest clones cover over 0.95% of the sample.

For this clone: Which antigen it targets is not known. No base quality information exists; no much larger clone differs at one position.

According to the study, the label for this sample's time point signals: baseline before first vaccination. The vaccinee samples were drawn from two UK trials, COV001 and COV002, one of which was a single-blind randomized controlled phase 2/3 trial testing AZD1222 (ChAdOx1 nCoV-19) in healthy adults. Trial participant PBMC samples were collected at day 0 and day 28 after the second dose for TCRbeta chain sequencing. CDR1 and CDR2, looked up from the germline V gene (reference sequence), are LGHDT and YNNKEL. V and J lose 4 bases and 8 bases, and a span of 17 bases separates them. From its cysteine to its phenylalanine, the CDR3 spans 14 amino acids. Just CDR3 DNA is preserved here, 42 bases in frame from base 1.

The specimen was peripheral blood, collected on day 0 of AZD1222 vaccination. The sequence was collected from an adult in good health. The V and J segments used are TRBV3-1 (or the pseudogene TRBV3-2) and TRBJ1-2; confidence is insufficient to name the D gene. The CDR3 amino acid sequence is: CASSPWAGLWGYTF. At the DNA level, the sequence is TGTGCCAGCAGCCCTTGGGCGGGTTTGTGGGGCTACACCTTC.